A single sample gave rise to the 25 T cell receptor beta chains below, sequenced in a study of blood T cell repertoires in COVID-19. TCRdb's table, derived via immunoSEQ multiplex PCR, lists solely in-frame clones and lacks some. The data hold some 140,000 clones, with more than 60% observed a single time. The sequencing sample was made of peripheral blood. The receptor set was obtained from a man of 80 years or more with acute or convalescent COVID-19.

This clone turned up a few times. This rearrangement joins TRBV3-1 (or the pseudogene TRBV3-2) to TRBJ2-3; TRBD2 matches 12 bases. The germline V gene encodes CDR1 LGHDT and CDR2 YNNKEL (reference sequence). CDR3 size: 15 residues. Germline trimming cut 0 bases from V and 7 bases from J; bases unmatched to any gene: 2. CDR3 amino acids: CASSQDTSGGNTQYF. The DNA for the CDR3 is TGTGCCAGCAGCCAAGATACTAGCGGGGGGAATACGCAGTATTTT.

The chain has TRBV11-3 and TRBJ2-2; 8 bases are shared with TRBD1. The trim removed 5 bases at V and 4 bases at J, leaving 6 bases unmatched. The CDR3 has 15 amino acids. The germline V gene has CDR1 SGHNT and CDR2 YENEEA. CDR3 residues: CASSPGGGTTGELFF. In DNA form, the CDR3 reads TGTGCCAGCAGCCCAGGGGGCGGCACCACCGGGGAGCTGTTTTTT.

This chain links TRBV5-1 with TRBJ2-1, with TRBD1 matching 7 bases. Trimming took 4 bases from V and 1 from J; bases not matched to a gene: 8. The germline V gene encodes CDR1 SGHRS and CDR2 YFSETQ. The CDR3 extends over 16 amino acids. The CDR3 loop reads CASSDKATGSYNEQFF. The CDR3 DNA follows: TGCGCCAGCAGCGACAAGGCGACAGGGTCCTACAATGAGCAGTTCTTC. The full variable domain, completed using reference TRBV5-1 and TRBJ2-1, is KAGVTQTPRYLIKTRGQQVTLSCSPISGHRSVSWYQQTPGQGLQFLFEYFSETQRNKGNFPGRFSGRQFSNSRSEMNVSTLELGDSALYLCASSDKATGSYNEQFFGPGTRLTVL.

This clone appeared a single time. The DNA of the CDR3 is TGTGCCTGGACTAGCGGGGGGGGCGAGCAGTACTTC. It translates to CAWTSGGGEQYF. The rearrangement joins TRBV30 to TRBJ2-7, with 12 nucleotides matching TRBD2. After removal of 4 bases from V and 6 bases from J, the junction contained 1 base not matched to a gene. Germline V gives CDR1 GTSNPN, CDR2 SVGIG (reference sequence). The CDR3 contains 12 residues.

The chain uses TRBV6-2 or TRBV6-3 and TRBJ2-1; D call uncertain. V was clipped by 5 bases and J by 6 bases, with 8 bases between them. The CDR3 extends over 12 amino acids. Looked up from germline, CDR1 is MNHEY and CDR2 is SVGEGT. The CDR3 loop reads CASSPLFNEQFF. Written as DNA, the CDR3 is TGTGCCAGCAGTCCCTTGTTCAATGAGCAGTTCTTC.

The chain joins TRBV7-3 to TRBJ2-3; 9 bases map to TRBD2. Germline CDR1 and CDR2: SGHTA and FQGTGA. The length of the CDR3 is 16 residues. With V trimmed by 4 bases and J by 4 bases, 9 bases remained unmatched. CDR3 sequence reads: CASSSTGTSRSDTQYF. As DNA, the CDR3 is TGTGCCAGCAGCTCTACCGGGACTAGCAGGTCAGATACGCAGTATTTT. Supplemented by reference TRBV7-3 and TRBJ2-3, the full variable domain reads GAGVSQTPSNKVTEKGKYVELRCDPISGHTALYWYRQSLGQGPEFLIYFQGTGAADDSGLPNDRFFAVRPEGSVSTLKIQRTERGDSAVYLCASSSTGTSRSDTQYFGPGTRLTVL.

The chain has TRBV4-2 and TRBJ1-3; 10 bases line up with TRBD1. The length of the CDR3 is 16 residues. Germline CDR1 reads LGHNA; CDR2 reads YNFKEQ. V lost 1 base to trimming and J lost 0 bases; unmatched junction nucleotides: 0. This chain's CDR3 is CASSQGTGGSGNTIYF. Written as DNA, the CDR3 is TGTGCCAGCAGCCAAGGGACAGGGGGCTCTGGAAACACCATATATTTT.

This clone occurred a few times. The chain joins TRBV7-6 to TRBJ1-4; unclear D gene. The V and J ends lost 2 bases and 7 bases respectively, with 17 bases between them. This CDR3 is built from 16 residues. CDR1 and CDR2 (germline): SGHVS, FNYEAQ. This CDR3 is CASSLRTGSGSEKLFF. The DNA for the CDR3 is TGTGCCAGCAGCTTACGGACCGGGTCCGGGAGTGAAAAACTGTTTTTT.

The rearrangement links TRBV10-1 to TRBJ2-5, with 10 bases identical to TRBD2. CDR3 length: 16 amino acids. The germline V gene encodes CDR1 WNHNN and CDR2 SYGVQD (reference sequence). The ends lost 3 bases at V and 1 base at J; junction bases unmatched: 5. In DNA, the CDR3 is TGCGCCAGCAGTGATCTAGCGGGGGACATCCAAGAGACCCAGTACTTC. It translates to CASSDLAGDIQETQYF.

This clone came up a few times. The V call is TRBV6-5, the J call TRBJ2-7, with 9 bases aligning to TRBD1. The germline V gene has CDR1 MNHEY and CDR2 SVGAGI. The CDR3 extends over 15 amino acids. V lost 2 bases and J lost 3; bases outside the gene matches: 5. The CDR3 DNA sequence: TGTGCCAGCAGTTACGATGGGACAGGGCTCTACGAGCAGTACTTC. Its translation is CASSYDGTGLYEQYF.

The rearrangement links TRBV7-2 to TRBJ2-2; 9 bases map to TRBD1. This CDR3 spans 16 amino acids. V lost 3 bases and J lost 3; bases outside the gene matches: 5. The V gene's germline CDR1 is SGHTA and CDR2 FQGNSA. CDR3 nucleotides: TGTGCCAGCAGCTTCGGGACAGGGATAGACACCGGGGAGCTGTTTTTT. Translation gives CASSFGTGIDTGELFF.

CDR3 coding DNA: TGTGCCAGTAGTAGAGGACAGGGTGGGTCCTACGAGCAGTACTTC. Translation gives CASSRGQGGSYEQYF. This chain connects TRBV19 to TRBJ2-5; TRBD1 matches 8 bases. The J call may not be correct, given that the DNA end is closer to TRBJ2-7. This CDR3 is built from 15 residues. Per the germline V gene, CDR1 is LNHDA and CDR2 is SQIVND (reference sequence).

The J gene is TRBJ1-2, the V gene TRBV15; D may be TRBD1 (5 bases). Germline loops: CDR1 LNHNV, CDR2 YYDKDF (reference sequence). Deletions cut 0 bases from V and 6 bases from J, with 20 bases between. This CDR3 comprises 17 residues. This chain's CDR3 is CATSRDTAGGGINGYTF. The CDR3 bases are TGTGCCACCAGCAGAGATACGGCGGGGGGAGGGATCAATGGCTACACCTTC.

The chain links TRBV5-1 to TRBJ2-6, with a weak D call TRBD2 (6 bases). V was shortened by 0 bases and J by 4 bases, with 11 bases between the two germline ends. CDR1 and CDR2 from the germline V gene are SGHRS and YFSETQ. The CDR3 loop spans 16 amino acids. CDR3 in DNA: TGCGCCAGCAGCTTGGAGTGGAGGGCCGGGGCCAACGTCCTGACTTTC. It codes for CASSLEWRAGANVLTF.

The chain combines TRBV9 with TRBJ2-1; D may be TRBD2 (5 bases). The CDR3 is 13 residues long. V dropped 0 bases and J dropped 4 bases, with 5 bases sitting between them. The germline V gene has CDR1 SGDLS and CDR2 YYNGEE. The DNA for the CDR3 is TGTGCCAGCAGCGTAGCGGGGTACAATGAGCAGTTCTTC. It encodes CASSVAGYNEQFF.

The V gene is TRBV28, the J gene TRBJ1-4; tentatively, D is TRBD1 (5 bases). CDR3 length: 13 residues. V shed 8 bases and J shed 7 bases, with 14 bases lying between them. CDR1 and CDR2 from the germline V gene are MDHEN and SYDVKM. The CDR3: CASDDSLGEKLFF. CDR3 nucleotide sequence: TGTGCCAGCGACGACAGTCTTGGTGAAAAACTGTTTTTT. Variable domain in full (rest from reference TRBV28 and TRBJ1-4): DVKVTQSSRYLVKRTGEKVFLECVQDMDHENMFWYRQDPGLGLRLIYFSYDVKMKEKGDIPEGYSVSREKKERFSLILESASTNQTSMYLCASDDSLGEKLFFGSGTQLSVL.

The chain employs TRBV9 and TRBJ1-4, with D perhaps matching TRBD1 (5 bases). The CDR3 extends over 14 amino acids. The germline V gene encodes CDR1 SGDLS and CDR2 YYNGEE. Trimming removed 0 bases from V and 4 bases from J, with 7 bases in between. CDR3 residues: CASSVGGVNEKLFF. DNA for the CDR3: TGTGCCAGCAGCGTAGGGGGGGTTAATGAAAAACTGTTTTTT.

This clone appeared a few times. This rearrangement joins TRBV28 to TRBJ2-7, with TRBD1 matching over 9 bases. Germline-derived CDR1 and CDR2 are MDHEN and SYDVKM. This CDR3 contains 16 residues. V lost 4 bases and J lost 3; bases outside the gene matches: 10. The CDR3 loop is CASSSLTGQGNYEQYF. In DNA form, the CDR3 reads TGTGCCAGCAGTTCCCTAACGGGACAGGGCAACTACGAGCAGTACTTC.

The chain joins TRBV28 to TRBJ2-2; the match to TRBD1 covers 9 bases. Trimming at V came to 5 bases and at J to 4 bases, leaving 5 bases not matched to a gene. Germline-derived CDR1 and CDR2 are MDHEN and SYDVKM. The CDR3 totals 15 residues. In nucleotides, the CDR3 is TGTGCCAGCAGTCCTGGGGACAGGGTCACCGGGGAGCTGTTTTTT. Amino acid sequence: CASSPGDRVTGELFF.

V is TRBV24-1 and J is TRBJ1-2; D is unclear. The CDR3 loop spans 12 amino acids. With 7 bases removed from V and 8 bases from J, the gap between germline ends came to 13 bases. Germline V gives CDR1 KGHDR, CDR2 SFDVKD. The CDR3 reads CATRESEGGYTF. CDR3 sequence (DNA): TGTGCCACCAGAGAGTCTGAGGGAGGCTACACCTTC.

V is TRBV5-6 and J is TRBJ1-5, with 7 nucleotides matching TRBD1. The germline CDR1 and CDR2 sequences are SGHDT and YYEEEE. Losses at the gene ends were 4 bases for V and 5 bases for J; bases not matched to a gene: 6. This CDR3 has 14 amino acids. The CDR3 loop is CASSGRGTDQPQHF. CDR3 nucleotides: TGTGCCAGCAGCGGCCGGGGGACAGATCAGCCCCAGCATTTT.

The chain uses TRBV11-3 and TRBJ1-3; D perhaps matches TRBD1 (5 bases). V lost 0 bases, J lost 4 bases, and 10 bases lay in between. The CDR3 covers 15 residues. Per the germline V gene, CDR1 is SGHNT and CDR2 is YENEEA. The CDR3 DNA follows: TGTGCCAGCAGCTTAGATTCAGGGCTCGGAAACACCATATATTTT. Its translation is CASSLDSGLGNTIYF.

For this clone: The junction departs from germline at one end; a sequencing error may be responsible. The rearrangement joins TRBV2 to TRBJ1-2; 8 nucleotides align to TRBD1. CDR1 is SNHLY and CDR2 is FYNNEI in the germline V gene. The CDR3 consists of 12 residues. The CDR3 spells CASSEGTGPPIF. The CDR3 DNA reads as TGTGCCAGCAGTGAAGGGACAGGGCCGCCAATTTTC.

This chain joins TRBV28 and TRBJ1-2; D possibly corresponds to TRBD1 (6 bases). CDR1 is MDHEN, CDR2 SYDVKM, per germline. V dropped 10 bases and J dropped 7 bases, with 19 bases sitting between them. This CDR3 comprises 13 residues. CDR3 in DNA: TGTGCCACAGAAACAGGGCCCATCTTTGGCTACACCTTC. As protein: CATETGPIFGYTF.

This chain joins TRBV2 and TRBJ2-3, with D perhaps matching TRBD2 (6 bases). Germline V gene lookup returns CDR1 SNHLY and CDR2 FYNNEI. CDR3 length: 16 amino acids. V was trimmed by 6 bases and J by 5 bases, leaving 21 bases between them. The CDR3: CASSLGTHAAGDTQYF. The CDR3 bases are TGTGCCAGCAGCTTAGGGACTCACGCAGCGGGAGATACGCAGTATTTT.